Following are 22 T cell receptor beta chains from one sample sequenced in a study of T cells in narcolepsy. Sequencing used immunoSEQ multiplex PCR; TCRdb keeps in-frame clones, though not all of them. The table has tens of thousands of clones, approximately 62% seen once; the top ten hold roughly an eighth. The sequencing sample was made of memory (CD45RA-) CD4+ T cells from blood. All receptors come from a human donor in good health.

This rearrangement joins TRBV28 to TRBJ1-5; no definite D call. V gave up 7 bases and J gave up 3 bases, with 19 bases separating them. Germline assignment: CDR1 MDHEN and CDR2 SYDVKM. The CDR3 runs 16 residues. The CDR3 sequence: CASTLRQVKNNQPQHF. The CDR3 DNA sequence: TGTGCCAGCACCCTAAGGCAGGTTAAGAACAATCAGCCCCAGCATTTT. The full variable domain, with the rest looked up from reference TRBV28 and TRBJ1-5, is DVKVTQSSRYLVKRTGEKVFLECVQDMDHENMFWYRQDPGLGLRLIYFSYDVKMKEKGDIPEGYSVSREKKERFSLILESASTNQTSMYLCASTLRQVKNNQPQHFGDGTRLSIL.

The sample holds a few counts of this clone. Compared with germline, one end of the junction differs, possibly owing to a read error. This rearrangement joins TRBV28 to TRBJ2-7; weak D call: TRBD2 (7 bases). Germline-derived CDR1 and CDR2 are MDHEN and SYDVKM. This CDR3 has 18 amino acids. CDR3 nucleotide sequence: TGTGCCCGCAGTACTACCCCACCCCCCAGGGTGGGGGGGGCCGAGCAGTACTTC. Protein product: CARSTTPPPRVGGAEQYF.

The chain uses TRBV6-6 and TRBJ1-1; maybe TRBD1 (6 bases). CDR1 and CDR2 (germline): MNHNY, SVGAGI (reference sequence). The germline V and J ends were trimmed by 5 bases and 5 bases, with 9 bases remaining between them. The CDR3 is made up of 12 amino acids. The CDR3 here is CASSKQGTEAFF. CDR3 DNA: TGTGCCAGCAGTAAACAGGGAACTGAAGCTTTCTTT.

CDR3 DNA sequence: TGTGCCAGCACCGTTAGCGGGGGCCAGCAAGAGACCCAGTACTTC. Translated: CASTVSGGQQETQYF. The chain combines TRBV19 with TRBJ2-5; 9 positions agree with TRBD2. CDR3 length: 15 residues. The ends lost 9 bases at V and 2 bases at J; junction bases unmatched: 10. Germline CDR1 LNHDA, CDR2 SQIVND (reference sequence). Variable domain in full (rest from reference TRBV19 and TRBJ2-5): DGGITQSPKYLFRKEGQNVTLSCEQNLNHDAMYWYRQDPGQGLRLIYYSQIVNDFQKGDIAEGYSVSREKKESFPLTVTSAQKNPTAFYLCASTVSGGQQETQYFGPGTRLLVL.

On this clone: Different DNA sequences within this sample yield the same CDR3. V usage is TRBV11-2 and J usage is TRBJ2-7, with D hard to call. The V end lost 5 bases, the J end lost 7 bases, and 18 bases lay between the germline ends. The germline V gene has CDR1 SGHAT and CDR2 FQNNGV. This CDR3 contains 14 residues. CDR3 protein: CASSPVRGSKEQYF. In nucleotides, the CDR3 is TGTGCCAGCAGCCCCGTTCGCGGCAGCAAGGAGCAGTACTTC.

CDR3 amino acids: CAWSDRDRPLHF. CDR3 nucleotides: TGTGCCTGGAGTGACAGGGACAGACCCCTCCACTTT. The chain is built from TRBV30 and TRBJ1-6; 7 bases line up with TRBD1. The CDR3 has 12 residues. The junction had 3 bases not matched to a gene; V was cut back by 1 base and J by 12 bases. Per germline, CDR1 GTSNPN and CDR2 SVGIG (reference sequence).

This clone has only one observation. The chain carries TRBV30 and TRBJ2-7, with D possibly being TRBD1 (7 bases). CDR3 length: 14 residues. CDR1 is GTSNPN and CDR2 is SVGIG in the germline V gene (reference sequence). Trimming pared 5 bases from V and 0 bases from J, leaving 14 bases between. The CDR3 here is CAWGPGGSSYEQYF. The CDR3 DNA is TGTGCCTGGGGACCAGGGGGGAGCTCCTACGAGCAGTACTTC. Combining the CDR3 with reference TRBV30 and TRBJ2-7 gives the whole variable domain SQTIHQWPATLVQPVGSPLSLECTVEGTSNPNLYWYRQAAGRGLQLLFYSVGIGQISSEVPQNLSASRPQDRQFILSSKKLLLSDSGFYLCAWGPGGSSYEQYFGPGTRLTVT.

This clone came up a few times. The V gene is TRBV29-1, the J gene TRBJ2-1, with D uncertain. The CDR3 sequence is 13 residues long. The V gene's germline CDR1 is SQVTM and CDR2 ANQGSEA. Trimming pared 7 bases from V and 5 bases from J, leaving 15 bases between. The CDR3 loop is CSGGVVVNNEQFF. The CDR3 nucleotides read TGCAGCGGCGGAGTGGTGGTAAACAATGAGCAGTTCTTC.

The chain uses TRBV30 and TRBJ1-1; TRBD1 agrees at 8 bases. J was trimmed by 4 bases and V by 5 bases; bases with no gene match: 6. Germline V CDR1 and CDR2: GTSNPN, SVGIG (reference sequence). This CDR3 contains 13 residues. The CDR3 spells CAWVTGGGTEAFF. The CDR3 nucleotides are TGTGCCTGGGTAACAGGGGGAGGCACTGAAGCTTTCTTT.

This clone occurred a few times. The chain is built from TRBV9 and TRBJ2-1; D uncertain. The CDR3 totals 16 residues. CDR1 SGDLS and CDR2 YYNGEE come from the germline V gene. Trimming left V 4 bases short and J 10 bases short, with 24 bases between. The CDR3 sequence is CASSPIVWPLKGEQFF. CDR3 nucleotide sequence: TGTGCCAGCAGCCCCATCGTATGGCCACTCAAAGGGGAGCAGTTCTTC.

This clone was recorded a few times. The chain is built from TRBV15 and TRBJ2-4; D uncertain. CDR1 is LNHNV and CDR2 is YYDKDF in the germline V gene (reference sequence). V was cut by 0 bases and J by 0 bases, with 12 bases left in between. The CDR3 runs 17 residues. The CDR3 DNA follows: TGTGCCACCAGCAGAGACAGGATCGAACTAGCCAAAAACATTCAGTACTTC. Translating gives CATSRDRIELAKNIQYF.

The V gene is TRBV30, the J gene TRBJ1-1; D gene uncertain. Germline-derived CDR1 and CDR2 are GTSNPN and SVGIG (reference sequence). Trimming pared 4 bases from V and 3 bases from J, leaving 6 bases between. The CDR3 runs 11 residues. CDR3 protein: CAWTFDTEAFF. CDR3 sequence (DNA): TGTGCCTGGACTTTCGACACTGAAGCTTTCTTT.

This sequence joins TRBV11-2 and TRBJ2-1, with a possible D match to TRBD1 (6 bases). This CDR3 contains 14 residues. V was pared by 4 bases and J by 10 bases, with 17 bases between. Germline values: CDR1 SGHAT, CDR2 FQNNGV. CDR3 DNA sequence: TGTGCCAGCAGCTCTAACTGGGGGCCAGGGGAGCAGTTCTTC. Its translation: CASSSNWGPGEQFF.

CDR3 DNA sequence: TGCGCCAGCAGCCAAGAGGTGGTCGGGACTAGCGGGAGACCCAGCACAGATACGCAGTATTTT. Its translation is CASSQEVVGTSGRPSTDTQYF. The gene calls are TRBV4-1 and TRBJ2-3; 14 bases line up with TRBD2. Germline V CDR1 and CDR2: MGHRA, YSYEKL. The V gene end was trimmed by 0 bases and the J gene end by 0 bases; junction bases not matched to a gene: 11. This CDR3 has 21 residues.

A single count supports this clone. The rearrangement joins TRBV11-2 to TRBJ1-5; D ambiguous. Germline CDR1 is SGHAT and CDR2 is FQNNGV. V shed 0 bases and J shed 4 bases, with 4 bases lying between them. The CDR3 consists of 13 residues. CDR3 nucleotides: TGTGCCAGCAGCTTAGATAGAAATCAGCCCCAGCATTTT. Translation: CASSLDRNQPQHF.

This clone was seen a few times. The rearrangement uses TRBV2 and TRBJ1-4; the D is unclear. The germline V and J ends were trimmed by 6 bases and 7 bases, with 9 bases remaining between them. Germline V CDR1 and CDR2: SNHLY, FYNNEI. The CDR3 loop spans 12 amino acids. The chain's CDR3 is CASRGSGEKLFF. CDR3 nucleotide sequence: TGTGCCAGCAGGGGGTCGGGTGAAAAACTGTTTTTT. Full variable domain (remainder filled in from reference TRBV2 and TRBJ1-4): EPEVTQTPSHQVTQMGQEVILRCVPISNHLYFYWYRQILGQKVEFLVSFYNNEISEKSEIFDDQFSVERPDGSNFTLKIRSTKLEDSAMYFCASRGSGEKLFFGSGTQLSVL.

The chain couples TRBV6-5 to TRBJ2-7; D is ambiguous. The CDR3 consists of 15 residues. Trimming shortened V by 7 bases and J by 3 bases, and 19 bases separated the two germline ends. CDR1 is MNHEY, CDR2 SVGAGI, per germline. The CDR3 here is CASTRAGSPYYEQYF. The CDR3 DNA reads TGTGCCAGCACCCGGGCCGGATCCCCTTACTACGAGCAGTACTTC.

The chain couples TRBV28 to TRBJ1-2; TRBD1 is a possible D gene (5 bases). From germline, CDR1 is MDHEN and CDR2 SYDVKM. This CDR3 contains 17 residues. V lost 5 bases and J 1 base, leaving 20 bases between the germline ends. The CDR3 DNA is TGTGCCAGCAGTGCTCGGGACGGGGAAGACCTTAACTATGGCTACACCTTC. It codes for CASSARDGEDLNYGYTF.

The CDR3 region is CASSFTGSYEQYF. DNA of the CDR3: TGTGCCAGCAGCTTTACCGGCTCCTACGAGCAGTACTTC. The chain employs TRBV11-1 and TRBJ2-7; D not resolved. In germline, CDR1 is SGHAT, CDR2 FQDESV (reference sequence). The CDR3 extends over 13 amino acids. V shed 3 bases and J shed 0 bases, with 6 bases lying between them.

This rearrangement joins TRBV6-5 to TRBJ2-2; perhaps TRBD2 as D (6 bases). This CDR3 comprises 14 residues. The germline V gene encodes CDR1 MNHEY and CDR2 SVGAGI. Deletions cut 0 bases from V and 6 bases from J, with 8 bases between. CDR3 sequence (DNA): TGTGCCAGCAGTTACTCGAGACTAGCCGGGGAGCTGTTTTTT. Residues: CASSYSRLAGELFF.

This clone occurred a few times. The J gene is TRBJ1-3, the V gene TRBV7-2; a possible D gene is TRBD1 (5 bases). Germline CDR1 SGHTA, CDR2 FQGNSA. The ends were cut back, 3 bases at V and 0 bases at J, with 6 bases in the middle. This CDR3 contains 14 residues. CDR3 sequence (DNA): TGTGCCAGCAGCTTCGACAGCTCTGGAAACACCATATATTTT. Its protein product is CASSFDSSGNTIYF.

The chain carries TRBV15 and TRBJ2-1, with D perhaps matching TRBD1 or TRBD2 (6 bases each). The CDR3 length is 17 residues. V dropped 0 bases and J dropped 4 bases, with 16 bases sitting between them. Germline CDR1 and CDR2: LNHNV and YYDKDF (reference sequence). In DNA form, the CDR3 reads TGTGCCACCAGCAGAGAGGGGGCGGGACAAGGGTACAATGAGCAGTTCTTC. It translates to CATSREGAGQGYNEQFF.